The 17 T cell receptor beta chains below all came from one sample that was sequenced in a study of cytomegalovirus exposure and HLA in healthy donors. This PCR relied on a set of 60 Vbeta primers and 13 Jbeta primers. Here immunoSEQ multiplex PCR was the method, and the copy in TCRdb shows in-frame clones only, minus some. This sample has 200,000 or so clones, with around 73% found just once. Material: PBMCs. Every receptor here comes from a young woman in good health and CMV-seropositive.

The chain links TRBV5-1 to TRBJ2-6, with D possibly TRBD2 on 5 matching bases. V dropped 4 bases and J dropped 0 bases, with 14 bases sitting between them. CDR1 and CDR2 (germline): SGHRS, YFSETQ. This CDR3 contains 17 residues. This CDR3 reads CASSPPGLSSGANVLTF. The CDR3 bases are TGCGCCAGCAGCCCACCCGGACTCAGCTCTGGGGCCAACGTCCTGACTTTC.

The chain recombines TRBV28 with TRBJ2-5; 8 bases match TRBD2. This CDR3 comprises 15 residues. With 5 bases clipped from V and 5 bases from J, the junction kept 10 bases outside the gene matches. The V gene's germline CDR1 is MDHEN and CDR2 SYDVKM. This CDR3 is CASSPGGARRETQYF. The DNA of the CDR3 is TGTGCCAGCAGTCCCGGGGGGGCCCGGCGGGAGACCCAGTACTTC.

The V gene is TRBV5-1, the J gene TRBJ1-2; D ambiguous. V lost 4 bases, J lost 3 bases, and 22 bases lay in between. The germline gives CDR1 SGHRS, CDR2 YFSETQ. The CDR3 is 17 residues long. The CDR3 here is CASSRGQLNSPDYGYTF. CDR3 bases: TGCGCCAGCAGCCGAGGGCAATTGAATTCCCCAGACTATGGCTACACCTTC.

The rearrangement links TRBV7-9 to TRBJ2-7, with 9 nucleotides matching TRBD1. There are 14 residues in the CDR3. Per germline, CDR1 SEHNR and CDR2 FQNEAQ (reference sequence). With 7 bases clipped from V and 6 bases from J, the junction kept 10 bases outside the gene matches. CDR3 DNA sequence: TGTGCCAGCACCAGACAGGGGGTATTGAGCGAGCAGTACTTC. Protein: CASTRQGVLSEQYF.

The V gene is TRBV4-3, the J gene TRBJ2-1, with D maybe TRBD2 (5 bases). V shed 0 bases and J shed 1 base, with 7 bases lying between them. CDR1 and CDR2 from the germline V gene are LGHNA and YSLEER. The CDR3 is made up of 15 amino acids. CDR3 protein: CASSQDPGSYNEQFF. The CDR3 DNA sequence: TGCGCCAGCAGCCAAGATCCGGGATCCTACAATGAGCAGTTCTTC.

This chain's CDR3 is CASNAALAGVIYEQYF. The CDR3 nucleotides are TGTGCCAGCAACGCAGCTCTAGCGGGGGTAATCTACGAGCAGTACTTC. The V call is TRBV28, the J call TRBJ2-7, with 10 bases aligning to TRBD2. CDR1 and CDR2 (germline): MDHEN, SYDVKM. Trimming removed 7 bases from V and 3 bases from J; junction bases left unmatched: 12. The CDR3 runs 16 residues.

The chain joins TRBV28 to TRBJ2-3; 9 nucleotides agree with TRBD2. The trim removed 7 bases at V and 3 bases at J, leaving 8 bases unmatched. The germline V gene has CDR1 MDHEN and CDR2 SYDVKM. The CDR3 has 15 residues. This CDR3 reads CASNSVAGGTDTQYF. CDR3 nucleotide sequence: TGTGCCAGCAACTCCGTGGCGGGAGGGACAGATACGCAGTATTTT.

V and J are TRBV7-2 and TRBJ1-2, with D tentatively TRBD1 (6 bases). Germline CDR1 SGHTA, CDR2 FQGNSA. Trimming left V 6 bases short and J 6 bases short, with 14 bases between. This CDR3 is built from 13 residues. Here the CDR3 DNA reads TGTGCCAGCAGTACAGGGAACAGGGATGGCTACACCTTC. Residues: CASSTGNRDGYTF.

Turning to this clone: Its ends do not fully match the called genes, so a read error is possible. The genes are TRBV29-1 and TRBJ2-3, with D tentatively TRBD1 or TRBD2 (6 bases each). This CDR3 has 15 amino acids. CDR1 and CDR2 from the germline V gene are SQVTM and ANQGSEA. CDR3 coding DNA: TGCAGCGTAGAAGGGGGGCGGGTCCCCAAGGATACGCAGTATTTT. Amino acids: CSVEGGRVPKDTQYF.

The rearrangement uses TRBV29-1 and TRBJ2-7, with TRBD1 matching over 7 bases. J lost 6 bases, V lost 6 bases, and 8 bases had no gene match. The germline V gene has CDR1 SQVTM and CDR2 ANQGSEA. CDR3 length: 12 amino acids. Here the CDR3 DNA reads TGCAGCGTAGACGACAGGGCTGGCGAGCAGTACTTC. Its protein product is CSVDDRAGEQYF.

The rearrangement links TRBV30 to TRBJ1-5; D remains ambiguous. Looked up from germline, CDR1 is GTSNPN and CDR2 is SVGIG (reference sequence). Trimming removed 1 base at V and 0 bases at J, with 13 bases between. This CDR3 is 16 amino acids long. This chain's CDR3 is CAWSEKQSYSNQPQHF. CDR3 nucleotide sequence: TGTGCCTGGAGTGAGAAACAGAGTTATAGCAATCAGCCCCAGCATTTT.

This clone was detected only a few times. The chain is built from TRBV11-1 and TRBJ2-3; D unclear. The CDR3 spans 12 residues. The V gene's germline CDR1 is SGHAT and CDR2 FQDESV (reference sequence). V was cut by 5 bases and J by 3 bases, with 6 bases left in between. The CDR3 loop is CASSQSTDTQYF. CDR3 DNA sequence: TGTGCCAGCAGCCAGTCAACAGATACGCAGTATTTT.

This rearrangement joins TRBV21-1 to TRBJ1-2. TRBV21-1 is assigned pseudogene status. The CDR3 spans 15 residues. The CDR3 DNA reads as TGTGCCAGCAGCAAAGGAGATATTCGAATCTATGGCTACACCTTC. Translating gives CASSKGDIRIYGYTF.

This clone showed up just a few times. V usage is TRBV10-3 and J usage is TRBJ1-5; D not resolved. The CDR3 spans 13 residues. The V and J ends lost 7 bases and 5 bases respectively, with 12 bases between them. The V gene's germline CDR1 is ENHRY and CDR2 SYGVKD. The CDR3 here is CAIKEGRDQPQHF. DNA of the CDR3: TGTGCCATCAAGGAGGGCCGGGATCAGCCCCAGCATTTT.

This chain uses TRBV7-8 with TRBJ2-1; 10 bases are shared with TRBD2. The ends lost 0 bases at V and 0 bases at J; junction bases unmatched: 2. There are 17 residues in the CDR3. Germline loops: CDR1 SGHVS, CDR2 FQNEAQ. Written as DNA, the CDR3 is TGTGCCAGCAGCTTAGCGCCTAGCGGGAGCTCCTACAATGAGCAGTTCTTC. It translates to CASSLAPSGSSYNEQFF.

The chain joins TRBV5-1 to TRBJ2-2; possibly TRBD2 for D (6 bases). CDR3 length equals 16 residues. From germline, CDR1 is SGHRS and CDR2 YFSETQ. With 3 bases removed from V and 4 bases from J, the gap between germline ends came to 16 bases. CDR3 loop: CASSSHRDLSTGELFF. The CDR3 bases are TGCGCCAGCAGCTCCCACCGGGACTTGTCCACCGGGGAGCTGTTTTTT.

This clone was recorded once. This chain connects TRBV11-2 to TRBJ2-1, with D tentatively TRBD2 (7 bases). There are 16 residues in the CDR3. The germline V gene has CDR1 SGHAT and CDR2 FQNNGV. V was pared by 5 bases and J by 5 bases, with 19 bases between. The DNA for the CDR3 is TGTGCCAGCAGCCTCTTGGGGGGGGGACAAAACAATGAGCAGTTCTTC. Its translation: CASSLLGGGQNNEQFF.